This T cell receptor (beta chain) came from a study of shared clonotypes between healthy human individuals. Study observations and caveats: Sorted-subset sequencing was shown by rarefaction to be incomplete despite large depth. Naive subsets tended to show greater estimated richness than memory subsets. Sequencing depth was predicted to influence how clonotypes are shared among donors.

Measured with immunoSEQ multiplex PCR; TCRdb has only the in-frame clones, and not every one. The table shows roughly 2.6 million clones, with approximately 94% occurring only once. V lost 3 bases to trimming and J lost 8 bases; unmatched junction nucleotides: 11. Per germline, CDR1 SGHRS and CDR2 YFSETQ. The CDR3 loop spans 15 amino acids. As regards this clone: Its specificity is not known.

The sample consisted of naive CD4+ T cells sorted from blood. The subset: CD45RA+ positively selected. V gene TRBV5-1 combines with J gene TRBJ1-2, with 9 bases aligning to TRBD1. This TCR was recovered from a man in his late teens or twenties in good health. The CDR3 here is CASSSTGQGFYGYTF. The CDR3, as DNA: TGCGCCAGCAGCTCCACAGGACAGGGGTTCTACGGCTACACCTTC.